The 25 T cell receptor beta chains reported below all come from one sample, sequenced in a study of T cell responses to AZD1222 COVID-19 vaccine. The method was immunoSEQ multiplex PCR; TCRdb's version includes in-frame clones alone and lacks a portion of them. Altogether approximately 60,000 clones are present, roughly 80% being singletons, with the ten largest covering over 12%. The sample consisted of peripheral blood, taken on day 0 of AZD1222 vaccination. These receptors were taken from an adult in good health.

The chain has TRBV7-9 and TRBJ2-7; maybe TRBD2 (5 bases). In germline, CDR1 is SEHNR, CDR2 FQNEAQ (reference sequence). Trimming took off 5 bases at V and 9 bases at J, with 17 bases between the two ends. CDR3 length: 13 amino acids. The CDR3: CASSLRLGEGQYF. CDR3 nucleotides: TGTGCCAGCAGCCTGAGATTGGGAGAAGGGCAGTACTTC.

This clone appeared a single time. The rearrangement uses TRBV19 and TRBJ1-5, with no clear D. Germline V gene data show CDR1 as LNHDA and CDR2 as SQIVND (reference sequence). CDR3 length equals 14 residues. The V end was cut by 7 bases, the J end by 6 bases, with 16 bases between. The CDR3 sequence is CASTVGRTGQPQHF. Here the CDR3 DNA reads TGTGCCAGTACCGTTGGCAGGACGGGTCAGCCCCAGCATTTT.

The chain combines TRBV5-4 with TRBJ1-1; unclear D gene. V was trimmed by 0 bases and J by 2 bases, leaving 5 bases between them. CDR3 length: 13 residues. In germline, CDR1 is SGHNT, CDR2 YYREEE (reference sequence). Written as DNA, the CDR3 is TGTGCCAGCAGCTTGGCTCTCAACACTGAAGCTTTCTTT. Its protein is CASSLALNTEAFF.

V is TRBV7-2 and J is TRBJ2-5, with 10 bases aligning to TRBD2. J gave up 5 bases and V 2 bases, and 2 bases lay outside the gene matches. The CDR3 extends over 14 amino acids. The germline V gene has CDR1 SGHTA and CDR2 FQGNSA. CDR3 bases: TGTGCCAGCAGCTTAACTAGCGGGGCTGAGACCCAGTACTTC. Translated, it gives CASSLTSGAETQYF.

This CDR3 reads CASRDQIQGPVMETQYF. DNA for the CDR3: TGTGCCAGCAGAGACCAAATCCAGGGACCCGTAATGGAGACCCAGTACTTC. The chain couples TRBV2 to TRBJ2-5; D assignment may be TRBD1 or TRBD2 (5 bases each). The germline V gene has CDR1 SNHLY and CDR2 FYNNEI. V shed 6 bases and J shed 5 bases, with 25 bases lying between them. The CDR3 is 17 residues long.

This chain connects TRBV9 to TRBJ2-6, with TRBD1 identical over 7 bases. CDR1 and CDR2 from the germline V gene are SGDLS and YYNGEE. J lost 4 bases, V lost 0 bases, and 13 bases had no gene match. This CDR3 comprises 19 residues. The DNA for the CDR3 is TGTGCCAGCAGCGTAGATACAGGGGCCGTTTTTACCGGGGCCAACGTCCTGACTTTC. It codes for CASSVDTGAVFTGANVLTF. The full variable domain, with the rest looked up from reference TRBV9 and TRBJ2-6, is DSGVTQTPKHLITATGQRVTLRCSPRSGDLSVYWYQQSLDQGLQFLIQYYNGEERAKGNILERFSAQQFPDLHSELNLSSLELGDSALYFCASSVDTGAVFTGANVLTFGAGSRLTVL.

This clone was seen just once. The chain carries TRBV2 and TRBJ1-2; D might be TRBD1 (6 bases). The CDR3 sequence is 14 residues long. V lost 7 bases to trimming and J lost 0 bases, with 12 bases between them. Germline V gene sequence: CDR1 SNHLY, CDR2 FYNNEI. CDR3 loop: CASKRQVTNYGYTF. The CDR3 nucleotides are TGTGCCAGCAAACGACAGGTTACTAACTATGGCTACACCTTC.

The chain carries TRBV19 and TRBJ2-7, with 10 bases lining up with TRBD1. The CDR3 runs 14 residues. Germline assignment: CDR1 LNHDA and CDR2 SQIVND (reference sequence). The V and J ends lost 5 bases and 2 bases, in that order; junction bases with no gene match: 3. The CDR3 DNA follows: TGTGCCAGTAGTGGGGGACAGGGGCCCTACGAGCAGTACTTC. This encodes CASSGGQGPYEQYF.

This clone was seen just once. The chain recombines TRBV6-5 with TRBJ2-1; D might be TRBD1 (5 bases). Germline CDR1 and CDR2: MNHEY and SVGAGI. With 6 bases removed from V and 1 base from J, the gap between germline ends came to 10 bases. This CDR3 has 14 amino acids. CDR3 loop: CASSLTDSYNEQFF. CDR3 DNA: TGTGCCAGCAGCTTGACAGATTCCTACAATGAGCAGTTCTTC.

V usage is TRBV6-5 and J usage is TRBJ1-4; possible D gene TRBD1, 5 bases. V dropped 6 bases and J dropped 3 bases, with 14 bases sitting between them. The CDR3 totals 15 residues. Germline V CDR1 and CDR2: MNHEY, SVGAGI. CDR3 sequence: CASRGLTVANEKLFF. The CDR3 DNA reads as TGTGCCAGCAGGGGGTTGACAGTCGCTAATGAAAAACTGTTTTTT.

This sequence joins TRBV5-4 and TRBJ2-7, with TRBD2 matching 10 bases. The germline V gene encodes CDR1 SGHNT and CDR2 YYREEE (reference sequence). There are 14 residues in the CDR3. Germline trimming cut 4 bases from V and 3 bases from J; bases unmatched to any gene: 4. The CDR3 DNA follows: TGTGCCAGCAGCGGCCAGCGGGGGGGCTACGAGCAGTACTTC. Residues: CASSGQRGGYEQYF.

This rearrangement joins TRBV19 to TRBJ2-7; D possibly corresponds to TRBD2 (6 bases). The CDR3 has 13 amino acids. The germline V gene encodes CDR1 LNHDA and CDR2 SQIVND (reference sequence). V was trimmed by 8 bases and J by 2 bases, leaving 13 bases between them. The CDR3 is CASGAGLTYEQYF. The CDR3 DNA reads as TGTGCCAGTGGGGCGGGGTTAACCTACGAGCAGTACTTC.

This clone was counted only a few times. The CDR3 sequence is CASSPPAGADTEAFF. Here the CDR3 DNA reads TGTGCCAGCTCACCACCGGCGGGAGCGGACACTGAAGCTTTCTTT. This sequence joins TRBV18 and TRBJ1-1; D gene uncertain. Germline V gives CDR1 KGHSH, CDR2 LQKENI. Trimming took off 0 bases at V and 3 bases at J, with 11 bases between the two ends. The CDR3 totals 15 residues.

This clone was counted only a few times. The J gene is TRBJ2-1, the V gene TRBV4-3; D possibly corresponds to TRBD1 (5 bases). This CDR3 spans 17 amino acids. V gave up 0 bases and J gave up 9 bases, with 21 bases separating them. Germline CDR1 LGHNA, CDR2 YSLEER. The CDR3 spells CASSQEGLRQFGAEQFF. The CDR3 bases are TGCGCCAGCAGCCAAGAGGGCCTTCGACAGTTTGGGGCTGAGCAGTTCTTC.

The chain joins TRBV4-2 to TRBJ1-1; TRBD1 is a possible D gene (6 bases). Trimming took 0 bases from V and 4 from J, leaving 6 bases between them. The CDR3 runs 13 residues. Germline assignment: CDR1 LGHNA and CDR2 YNFKEQ. The CDR3 reads CASSQEGGTEAFF. CDR3 sequence (DNA): TGTGCCAGCAGCCAAGAAGGGGGCACTGAAGCTTTCTTT.

V gene TRBV4-3 combines with J gene TRBJ2-2, with D unresolved. Looked up from germline, CDR1 is LGHNA and CDR2 is YSLEER. V lost 0 bases and J 0 bases, leaving 11 bases between the germline ends. The length of the CDR3 is 17 residues. This CDR3 reads CASSQEGYGSNTGELFF. As DNA, the CDR3 is TGCGCCAGCAGCCAAGAGGGATACGGGTCGAACACCGGGGAGCTGTTTTTT.

V usage is TRBV11-1 and J usage is TRBJ2-2; D is ambiguous. In germline, CDR1 is SGHAT, CDR2 FQDESV (reference sequence). The CDR3 loop spans 15 amino acids. V was shortened by 3 bases and J by 2 bases, with 10 bases between the two germline ends. The chain's CDR3 is CASSFHRRNTGELFF. The CDR3 DNA follows: TGTGCCAGCAGCTTCCACAGACGAAACACCGGGGAGCTGTTTTTT. Supplemented by reference TRBV11-1 and TRBJ2-2, the full variable domain reads EAEVAQSPRYKITEKSQAVAFWCDPISGHATLYWYRQILGQGPELLVQFQDESVVDDSQLPKDRFSAERLKGVDSTLKIQPAELGDSAMYLCASSFHRRNTGELFFGEGSRLTVL.

The J gene is TRBJ2-7, the V gene TRBV2; the match to TRBD2 covers 7 bases. Losses at the gene ends were 3 bases for V and 5 bases for J; bases not matched to a gene: 10. CDR1 and CDR2 (germline): SNHLY, FYNNEI. The CDR3 loop spans 15 amino acids. Here the CDR3 reads CASSDYMAGVHEQYF. The CDR3 region has the DNA TGTGCCAGCAGTGATTATATGGCGGGGGTCCACGAGCAGTACTTC.

The gene calls are TRBV6-2 or TRBV6-3 and TRBJ2-7; 9 bases map to TRBD2. V lost 5 bases to trimming and J lost 6 bases; unmatched junction nucleotides: 8. Looked up from germline, CDR1 is MNHEY and CDR2 is SVGEGT. The CDR3 loop spans 14 amino acids. The DNA of the CDR3 is TGTGCCAGCAGTGAGGGACTAGCCCTAGGCGAGCAGTACTTC. It yields the protein CASSEGLALGEQYF.

This clone was found a few times. The gene calls are TRBV7-9 and TRBJ1-6; D gene unclear. The germline V and J ends were trimmed by 4 bases and 10 bases, with 23 bases remaining between them. Per the germline V gene, CDR1 is SEHNR and CDR2 is FQNEAQ (reference sequence). The CDR3 is 17 amino acids. CDR3 sequence (DNA): TGTGCCAGCAGCTACCATGATAGGTCGGGTGCGGGGTCACCCCTCCACTTT. Protein: CASSYHDRSGAGSPLHF. The full variable domain, rest sourced from reference TRBV7-9 and TRBJ1-6, is DTGVSQNPRHKITKRGQNVTFRCDPISEHNRLYWYRQTLGQGPEFLTYFQNEAQLEKSRLLSDRFSAERPKGSFSTLEIQRTEQGDSAMYLCASSYHDRSGAGSPLHFGNGTRLTVT.

This chain joins TRBV4-3 and TRBJ1-2; weak D call: TRBD1 (5 bases). V gave up 4 bases and J gave up 8 bases, with 17 bases separating them. The CDR3 covers 14 residues. Germline loops: CDR1 LGHNA, CDR2 YSLEER. The CDR3 loop is CASSRGAVPSGYTF. In DNA, the CDR3 is TGCGCCAGCAGCCGGGGCGCTGTCCCTAGCGGCTACACCTTC.

The chain couples TRBV19 to TRBJ2-7, with a weak D call TRBD1 (6 bases). Trimming shortened V by 2 bases and J by 1 base, and 9 bases separated the two germline ends. The CDR3 spans 14 residues. The germline V gene has CDR1 LNHDA and CDR2 SQIVND (reference sequence). The CDR3 is CASSINRESYEQYF. CDR3 DNA: TGTGCCAGTAGTATAAACAGGGAGTCCTACGAGCAGTACTTC.

There are many counts of this clone. The rearrangement joins TRBV2 to TRBJ1-2; D unresolved. Trimming stripped 3 bases from V and 7 bases from J, with 9 bases between. The germline gives CDR1 SNHLY, CDR2 FYNNEI. The CDR3 extends over 12 amino acids. Written as DNA, the CDR3 is TGTGCCAGCAGTGATCAAGGGTCTGGCTACACCTTC. Amino acids: CASSDQGSGYTF.

The chain combines TRBV11-3 with TRBJ2-4; 7 positions match TRBD1. This CDR3 region has 13 residues. The junction had 3 bases not matched to a gene; V was cut back by 1 base and J by 9 bases. Germline values: CDR1 SGHNT, CDR2 YENEEA. This CDR3 is CASSLAGGSIQYF. CDR3 in DNA: TGTGCCAGCAGCTTAGCAGGGGGAAGCATTCAGTACTTC.

The V call is TRBV19, the J call TRBJ1-5; D is undetermined. Germline V gene lookup returns CDR1 LNHDA and CDR2 SQIVND (reference sequence). The CDR3 has 15 residues. V was clipped by 6 bases and J by 0 bases, with 12 bases between them. The CDR3 coding sequence is TGTGCCAGTAGACGAGAGCCCGATAGCAATCAGCCCCAGCATTTT. Translating it yields CASRREPDSNQPQHF. Based on the CDR3 plus reference TRBV19 and TRBJ1-5, the full variable domain is DGGITQSPKYLFRKEGQNVTLSCEQNLNHDAMYWYRQDPGQGLRLIYYSQIVNDFQKGDIAEGYSVSREKKESFPLTVTSAQKNPTAFYLCASRREPDSNQPQHFGDGTRLSIL.